These 7 T cell receptor beta chains were sequenced from one sample in a study of cytomegalovirus exposure and HLA in healthy donors. The protocol was immunoSEQ multiplex PCR, while the TCRdb copy is restricted to in-frame clones and leaves out a portion. Of roughly 220,000 clones listed, about 93% are singletons. Sequences were obtained from PBMCs. These receptors were obtained from a woman younger than 30 in good health and CMV-seronegative.

This chain uses TRBV7-8 with TRBJ1-1; TRBD1 matches at 7 bases. Trimming at V came to 4 bases and at J to 1 base, leaving 6 bases not matched to a gene. The CDR3 covers 15 residues. CDR1 and CDR2 (germline): SGHVS, FQNEAQ. This CDR3 is CASSSPGTENTEAFF. Here the CDR3 DNA reads TGTGCCAGCAGCTCCCCCGGGACAGAGAACACTGAAGCTTTCTTT.

The rearrangement joins TRBV4-1 to TRBJ2-7; TRBD1 might be the D (5 bases). This CDR3 comprises 16 residues. Trimming removed 1 base at V and 0 bases at J, with 13 bases between. Germline V gene lookup returns CDR1 MGHRA and CDR2 YSYEKL. CDR3 bases: TGCGCCAGCAGCCAAGCGTCAGGGCGGAGCTCCTACGAGCAGTACTTC. Amino acid sequence: CASSQASGRSSYEQYF.

The V and J genes are TRBV5-1 and TRBJ2-3; weak D call: TRBD2 (5 bases). There are 17 residues in the CDR3. V lost 6 bases and J lost 1, with 21 bases in between. Germline lookup yields CDR1 SGHRS and CDR2 YFSETQ. CDR3 sequence: CASNPALRGRGTDTQYF. In DNA form, the CDR3 reads TGCGCCAGCAACCCAGCCCTTCGAGGGCGGGGCACAGATACGCAGTATTTT.

This clone was seen ten or more times. V gene TRBV27 combines with J gene TRBJ1-2; D might be TRBD1 (5 bases). V lost 7 bases, J lost 4 bases, and 16 bases lay in between. CDR3 length equals 14 residues. The germline V gene has CDR1 MNHEY and CDR2 SMNVEV (reference sequence). In DNA, the CDR3 is TGTGCCAGCAAAGCGGGGACGGGACCCTATGGCTACACCTTC. Translation: CASKAGTGPYGYTF.

J is TRBJ2-7 and V is TRBV5-1; 7 positions agree with TRBD1. Germline CDR1 SGHRS, CDR2 YFSETQ. CDR3 length equals 13 residues. V dropped 5 bases and J dropped 3; count of bases not matched to a gene: 5. The CDR3 sequence: CASSGDSNYEQYF. The CDR3 nucleotides are TGCGCCAGCAGTGGGGACAGTAACTACGAGCAGTACTTC.

This rearrangement joins TRBV6-1 to TRBJ2-3; TRBD1 matches 7 bases. Germline V gives CDR1 MNHNS, CDR2 SASEGT. The trim removed 8 bases at V and 0 bases at J, leaving 5 bases unmatched. CDR3 length: 14 residues. CDR3 sequence: CASPEGASTDTQYF. The CDR3 region has the DNA TGTGCCAGCCCCGAGGGGGCTAGCACAGATACGCAGTATTTT.

This chain connects TRBV12-5 to TRBJ2-1; 7 bases are shared with TRBD1. V gave up 3 bases and J gave up 8 bases; unmatched junction bases: 10. The germline CDR1 and CDR2 sequences are LGHNT and FRNRAP. The CDR3 consists of 15 residues. The DNA of the CDR3 is TGTGCTAGTGGTTTTTCCGGGACAGTGGTCTATGAGCAGTTCTTC. It specifies CASGFSGTVVYEQFF.